The following is a T cell receptor (beta chain) sequence with its context. This specimen comes from a study of blood T cell repertoires in COVID-19. The overall study: Italy, Spain and the United States were the sources of the convalescent and acute COVID-19 samples. The analysed material was cDNA or gDNA that came from T cells, B-cell-depleted T cells, or PBMCs.

In germline, CDR1 is MNHNS, CDR2 SASEGT. V lost 1 base, J lost 4 bases, and 12 bases stayed unmatched. The CDR3 spans 18 residues. Assay used: immunoSEQ multiplex PCR; TCRdb lists only in-frame clones, some missing. The repertoire has about 93,000 clones, 75% to 90% of them found once; the top ten carry around 1.5%. This TCR derives from a human donor with active COVID-19. The donor label of this sample is uncertain. This chain joins TRBV6-1 and TRBJ1-3; 8 bases are shared with TRBD1. Material: peripheral blood. DNA for the CDR3: TGTGCCAGCAGTGAAGGGACAGGGAGGCCGTTTCGCGGAAACACCATATATTTT. It codes for CASSEGTGRPFRGNTIYF.